What follows is one TCR beta chain and its context. Germline CDR1 and CDR2: GTSNPN and SVGIG (reference sequence). Trimming took 2 bases from V and 10 from J; bases not matched to a gene: 4. The length of the CDR3 is 14 residues. These data are taken from a study of blood T cell repertoires in COVID-19. Enrolled through a virtual design, the participants were between about 18 and 89 years of age and came from 24 US areas. Participants had their cohort set by participant-reported clinical history. During the 2 weeks before they entered the study, exposed participants had met someone with a PCR-confirmed or clinician-diagnosed COVID-19 case. Under the authors' procedure: By means of reference gene primer amplification, nucleated cell counts were estimated. The table came from immunoSEQ multiplex PCR; TCRdb's copy has only in-frame clones and leaves some out. The V and J calls and clone size were taken over from that table, and D and trimming were inferred from the DNA. The repertoire has some 340,000 clones, approximately 90% of them found once; the top ten carry 3.9%.

The chain uses TRBV30 and TRBJ1-6, with 11 bases lining up with TRBD1. The clonotype comes from a woman in her 30s who had been exposed to COVID-19. Input material: PBMCs or T cells enriched from blood (not recorded which). Here the CDR3 reads CAWSPGQGASPLHF. CDR3 in DNA: TGTGCCTGGAGTCCAGGACAGGGGGCCTCACCCCTCCACTTT.